The present T cell receptor (beta chain) was sequenced within a study of cytomegalovirus exposure and HLA in healthy donors (TCRdb year 2017). With respect to the entire study: An earlier analysis of some 620 of the donors reported 276 Gb of sequence data and 117 million unique TCR beta sequences obtained from approximately 180 million T cells. Around 300 gigabases of sequencing data and tens of millions of unique TCR sequences were included in an early release covering several hundred HLA-typed donors. Of the 300 to 450 genotyped donors, less than 85% were placed in the genetic ancestry cluster associated with self-reported Caucasian donors. The study aimed to test whether signatures of past pathogen exposure could be identified by cataloging public T cell receptors. The study profiled the T cell repertoires of under 850 subjects by immunosequencing and related them to cytomegalovirus serostatus. A separate validation cohort of roughly 120 different subjects was used in addition to the 666-subject first cohort. High-throughput TCR immunosequencing, statistical association of individual TCRs with disease status, and machine learning were combined to predict cytomegalovirus infection status. A later analysis re-examined previously published TCR beta repertoires from over 500 donors and added high-resolution HLA genotyping to investigate patterns of TCR occurrence. The later analysis used no new phenotypic data to find candidate immune exposures, relying instead on TCR beta sequences and their occurrence across donors. To decide whether each TCR beta V gene segment behaved as functional or pseudogenic, an earlier analysis of over 500 of the donors relied on high-throughput TCR beta sequencing. Donor age, sex, ethnicity and CMV serostatus were compiled alongside the repertoire data. In a later genetic analysis, genome-wide SNP genotypes for about 65% of the roughly 670 donors were used, and that subset was treated as a discovery cohort. All discovery cohort repertoires had been generated using a single sequencing platform. Both class I and class II loci were covered by HLA typing, at four-digit resolution. The number of typed donors differed by locus: roughly 620-630 for A, B, C, DRB1 and DQB1; 500 to 550 for DQA1; approximately 600 for DPA1; and approximately 450 for DPB1. A handful of DR-DQ haplotypes were handled as single units for association and clustering because linkage in the cohort was strong. Among roughly 400 genotyped donors of the cohort, an average of around 250,000 unique TCR beta nucleotide sequences was sequenced per donor, of which about 19% were non-productive. General study outcomes and caveats: Linkage disequilibrium might explain the correlated functional status among segregating V segments, but an unknown experimental factor could not be ruled out. Presence/absence analyses assumed roughly uniform sequencing depth across donors, an assumption that may not hold. A later genetic analysis associated a missense DCLRE1C variant with V-gene and J-gene trimming of TCR beta chains, and an independent cohort replicated the association. Only TCR beta chains were sequenced in this cohort, and the absence of alpha or paired-chain data limited detectable features. It was suggested by the authors that the approach could potentially be generalized to other disease states and immunological phenotypes. Across donors, most TCR sequences were observed very rarely, whereas some public TCRs were present in many individuals. The 87-base-pair reads could not distinguish some IMGT-functional V segments, including TRBV6-2 and TRBV6-3, so those segments were excluded. The classifier was reported to diagnose cytomegalovirus status with high specificity and sensitivity in both the original cohort and the validation cohort. A further reported finding was that TCR beta sequences accurately predicted the HLA-A and HLA-B alleles for most subjects in the first cohort. In a later analysis, around 17,000 TCR beta sequences were associated with specific HLA alleles at a false discovery rate of 0.05. In a later analysis, most CMV-associated TCR beta chains were found to appear HLA-restricted, with HLA associations seemingly driven largely by CMV exposure. Because some donors lacked HLA typing at each locus, the association tests relied only on the typed subset. In a later analysis, TCR association rates were found to vary across HLA loci, with the most associated TCRs seen for DRB1 alleles and the fewest for HLA-C alleles. The study gave a list of about 150 TCR beta chains associated with cytomegalovirus. In vitro tests confirmed that three of the cytomegalovirus-associated TCR beta chains recognize cytomegalovirus antigens. A cluster of highly shared sequence variants was judged likely to represent a technical artifact of the sequencing pipeline. A later genetic analysis reported fewer N-insertions in productive TCRs among donors in an Asian-associated ancestry cluster than the roughly 700-donor mean. Several of the top co-occurrence clusters appeared to be linked to parvovirus B19, influenza, CMV and Epstein-Barr virus, according to a later analysis. Compared with equally common non-associated chains, HLA-associated TCR beta chains in a later analysis were more clonally expanded and had lower generation probabilities. Because counts were too low, about 18 rarely observed V segments, including chromosome 9 orphons, were left out of the earlier analysis of some 600 of the donors. The only immune exposure information available for the cohort was CMV serostatus. An earlier analysis of around 600 of the donors showed that most TCR beta V segments appeared in productive rearrangements either about 87% or about 30% of the time, which broadly matched IMGT annotations. When HLA alleles, especially DR and DQ, strongly co-occurred, attributing TCR associations to individual alleles was difficult.

The cohort was made up of roughly 670 healthy bone marrow donors. All cohort members were sampled while nominally healthy, although unrecorded immune exposures were likely present. The donor tested CMV seronegative and was one of the 352 seronegative cohort members. Each donor provided a peripheral blood sample, and peripheral blood mononuclear cells were used for TCR beta sequencing. The Qiagen DNeasy Blood Extraction Kit was used to extract genomic DNA from the blood cell samples. The library was made by the immunoSEQ multiplex PCR assay. The multiplex PCR relied on a mix of 60 forward primers for TCR Vbeta segments and 13 reverse primers for TCR Jbeta segments. The CDR3 region of rearranged TCR beta genes was amplified from genomic DNA with a multiplex PCR assay. The amplified TCR beta libraries were sequenced on the Illumina HiSeq System as 87-base-pair reads. The published analysis was carried out like this. Across the roughly 640 repertoires, a later analysis counted some 80 million unique TCR beta chains, roughly 11 million of which were shared by at least two donors. Raw reads were error-corrected and collapsed into unique sequences with a nearest-neighbor algorithm that merged closely related sequences to remove PCR and sequencing errors. To assign V, D and J gene segments, CDR3 sequences were aligned to IMGT reference sequences. Each retained sequence needed at least a six-nucleotide match to both a V gene segment and a J gene segment. A rearrangement counted as productive if the CDR3 had no stop codons and remained in frame with V and J, and every other rearrangement counted as non-productive. CDR3 was defined by IMGT convention, running from the second conserved V-encoded cysteine to the conserved J-encoded phenylalanine. Sequences without an unambiguous match to a single V gene segment were excluded from the earlier analysis of almost 600 of the donors. In an earlier analysis of a few hundred of the donors, V segments were called functional above 56.7% productive rearrangements and were called segregating when the between-donor standard deviation exceeded 5%. A statistical classification framework was developed to diagnose cytomegalovirus status using the catalog of TCR beta chain sequences. In a later analysis, TCR nucleotide sequences were compared against IMGT/GENE-DB human TR gene sequences so that V and J genes could be assigned. A later analysis assigned CDR3 sequences and most-parsimonious VDJ recombination scenarios with the TCRdist pipeline. In a later analysis, each TCR beta chain was defined by its CDR3 amino acid sequence together with its V-gene family, and reads lacking a unique V-gene family were excluded. As a way to deal with suspected cross-contamination and a sequencing artifact, a later analysis dropped 640 or so nucleotide sequences that were highly shared and had low generation probability. A later analysis calculated a clonal expansion index for each public chain from normalized within-repertoire ranks of inferred template counts. In a later analysis, generation probabilities were computed with a VDJ recombination model fitted to out-of-frame rearrangements, and the resulting probabilities were checked against IGoR. In a later analysis, hypergeometric tests were used to score TCR-TCR, TCR-HLA and TCR-CMV co-occurrence, with a repertoire-size bias correction applied to TCR pairs. To estimate false discovery rates, a later analysis permuted the HLA or CMV assignments 20 times. A later analysis grouped co-occurring TCRs with DBSCAN, adding TCRdist sequence similarity when clustering within HLA-allele-positive subsets. Repertoires with fewer than 30,000 or more than 120,000 public chains, plus five repertoires with anomalous nucleotide sharing, were excluded from co-occurrence clustering. TCRdb carries this immuneACCESS record with in-frame sequences only. Its versions omit some clonotypes, under half of them owing to an unresolved V gene in the studies checked, with the rest unexplained. V and J calls and clone size are given by that table; D and trimming were obtained from the DNA. The sample records about 280,000 clones, about 90% of which are singletons. Jointly, the top ten make up approximately 2.2% of the sample.

Note on this clone: This receptor's antigen is unknown. Base qualities are missing; no much larger clone stands one base away.

V sheds 4 bases and J sheds 4 bases, leaving 11 bases between their ends. Based on the germline V gene, the CDR1 and CDR2 sequences are SGHRS and YFSETQ. The CDR3 runs 13 residues from the cysteine to the phenylalanine. Solely the CDR3 DNA is kept, with 39 bases framed from the first base. Material for sequencing was PBMCs. The chain uses TRBV5-1 and TRBJ1-2; TRBD1 is a weak D gene call, 6 bases matching. The sequence was collected from a woman younger than 30 in good health and CMV-seronegative. The CDR3 corresponds to CASSPGQTYGYTF. The DNA sequence is TGCGCCAGCAGCCCCGGACAGACCTATGGCTACACCTTC.